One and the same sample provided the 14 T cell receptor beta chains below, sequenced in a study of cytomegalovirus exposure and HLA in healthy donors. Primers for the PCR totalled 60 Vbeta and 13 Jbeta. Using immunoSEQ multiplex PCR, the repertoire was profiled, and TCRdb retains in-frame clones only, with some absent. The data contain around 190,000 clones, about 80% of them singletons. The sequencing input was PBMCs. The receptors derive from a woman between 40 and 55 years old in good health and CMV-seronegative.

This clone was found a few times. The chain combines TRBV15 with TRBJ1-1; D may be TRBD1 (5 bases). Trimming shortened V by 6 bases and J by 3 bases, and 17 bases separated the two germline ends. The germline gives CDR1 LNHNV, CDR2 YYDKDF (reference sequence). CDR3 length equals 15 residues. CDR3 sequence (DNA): TGTGCCACCAGTCCGGCATGGGGGGGATACACTGAAGCTTTCTTT. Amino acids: CATSPAWGGYTEAFF. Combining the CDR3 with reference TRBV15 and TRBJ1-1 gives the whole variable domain DAMVIQNPRYQVTQFGKPVTLSCSQTLNHNVMYWYQQKSSQAPKLLFHYYDKDFNNEADTPDNFQSRRPNTSFCFLDIRSPGLGDTAMYLCATSPAWGGYTEAFFGQGTRLTVV.

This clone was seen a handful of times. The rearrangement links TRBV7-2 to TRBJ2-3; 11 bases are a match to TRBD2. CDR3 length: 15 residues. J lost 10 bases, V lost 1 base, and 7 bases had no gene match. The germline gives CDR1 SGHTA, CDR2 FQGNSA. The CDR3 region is CASSLDVIAGGAQYF. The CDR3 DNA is TGTGCCAGCAGCTTAGACGTCATAGCGGGAGGGGCGCAGTATTTT. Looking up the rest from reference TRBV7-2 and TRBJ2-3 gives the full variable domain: GAGVSQSPSNKVTEKGKDVELRCDPISGHTALYWYRQSLGQGLEFLIYFQGNSAPDKSGLPSDRFSAERTGGSVSTLTIQRTQQEDSAVYLCASSLDVIAGGAQYFGPGTRLTVL.

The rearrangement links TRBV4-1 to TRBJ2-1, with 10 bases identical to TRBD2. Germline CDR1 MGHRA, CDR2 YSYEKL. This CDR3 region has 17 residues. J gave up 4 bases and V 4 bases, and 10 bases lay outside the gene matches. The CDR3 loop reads CASSRDPGLASYNEQFF. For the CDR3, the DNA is TGCGCCAGCAGCCGAGACCCGGGACTAGCGTCTTACAATGAGCAGTTCTTC.

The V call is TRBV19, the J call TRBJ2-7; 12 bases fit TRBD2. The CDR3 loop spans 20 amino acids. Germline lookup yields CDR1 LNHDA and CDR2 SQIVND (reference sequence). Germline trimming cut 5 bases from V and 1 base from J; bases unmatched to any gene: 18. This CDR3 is CASSLRGNGLAGLPSYEQYF. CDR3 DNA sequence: TGTGCCAGTAGTCTCCGGGGGAATGGACTAGCGGGACTGCCTTCCTACGAGCAGTACTTC.

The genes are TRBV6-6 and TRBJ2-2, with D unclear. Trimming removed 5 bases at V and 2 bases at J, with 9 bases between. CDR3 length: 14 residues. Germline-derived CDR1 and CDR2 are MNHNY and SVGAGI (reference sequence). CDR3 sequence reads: CASSEHSNTGELFF. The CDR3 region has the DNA TGTGCCAGCAGTGAGCATTCAAACACCGGGGAGCTGTTTTTT.

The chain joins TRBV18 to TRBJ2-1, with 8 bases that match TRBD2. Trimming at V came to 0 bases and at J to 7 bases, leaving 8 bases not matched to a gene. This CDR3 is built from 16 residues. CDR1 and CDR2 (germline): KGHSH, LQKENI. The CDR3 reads CASSPPTGRAGNEQFF. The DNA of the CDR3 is TGTGCCAGCTCACCACCGACCGGGAGGGCCGGAAATGAGCAGTTCTTC.

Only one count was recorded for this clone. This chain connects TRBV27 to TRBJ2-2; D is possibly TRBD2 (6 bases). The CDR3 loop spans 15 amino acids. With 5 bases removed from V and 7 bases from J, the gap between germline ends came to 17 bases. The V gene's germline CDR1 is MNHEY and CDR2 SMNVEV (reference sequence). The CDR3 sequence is CASSPLGGTDGELFF. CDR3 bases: TGTGCCAGCAGTCCGCTCGGGGGAACAGACGGGGAGCTGTTTTTT.

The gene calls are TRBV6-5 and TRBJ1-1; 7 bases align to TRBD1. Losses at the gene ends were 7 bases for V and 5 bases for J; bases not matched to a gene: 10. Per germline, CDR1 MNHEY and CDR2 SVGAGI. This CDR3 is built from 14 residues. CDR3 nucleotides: TGTGCCAGCAACGCAGCCAGGGGGATAACTGAAGCTTTCTTT. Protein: CASNAARGITEAFF.

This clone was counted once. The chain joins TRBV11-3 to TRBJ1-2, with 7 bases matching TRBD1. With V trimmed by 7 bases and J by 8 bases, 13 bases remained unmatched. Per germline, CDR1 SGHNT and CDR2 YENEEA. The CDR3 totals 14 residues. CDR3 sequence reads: CASTPPNGQEGYTF. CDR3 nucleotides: TGTGCCAGCACCCCGCCAAACGGACAGGAGGGCTACACCTTC.

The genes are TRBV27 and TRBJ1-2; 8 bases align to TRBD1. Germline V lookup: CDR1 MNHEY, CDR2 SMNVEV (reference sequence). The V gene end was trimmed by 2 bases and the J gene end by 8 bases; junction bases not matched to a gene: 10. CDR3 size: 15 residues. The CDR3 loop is CASSLAGTGSVGYTF. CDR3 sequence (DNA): TGTGCCAGCAGTTTAGCCGGGACAGGATCGGTCGGCTACACCTTC.

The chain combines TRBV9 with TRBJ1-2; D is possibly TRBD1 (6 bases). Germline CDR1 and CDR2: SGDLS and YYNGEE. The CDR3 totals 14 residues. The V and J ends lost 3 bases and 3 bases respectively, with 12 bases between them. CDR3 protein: CASSDGQTHYGYTF. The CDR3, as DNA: TGTGCCAGCAGCGACGGACAGACCCACTATGGCTACACCTTC. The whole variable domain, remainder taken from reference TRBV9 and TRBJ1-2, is DSGVTQTPKHLITATGQRVTLRCSPRSGDLSVYWYQQSLDQGLQFLIQYYNGEERAKGNILERFSAQQFPDLHSELNLSSLELGDSALYFCASSDGQTHYGYTFGSGTRLTVV.

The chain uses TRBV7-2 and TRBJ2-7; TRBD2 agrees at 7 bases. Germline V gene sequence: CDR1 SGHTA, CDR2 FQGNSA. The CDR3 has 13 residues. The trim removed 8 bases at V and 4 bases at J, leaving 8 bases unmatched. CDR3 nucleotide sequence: TGTGCCAGCTCATGGGGGGAGGGGTACGAGCAGTACTTC. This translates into CASSWGEGYEQYF.

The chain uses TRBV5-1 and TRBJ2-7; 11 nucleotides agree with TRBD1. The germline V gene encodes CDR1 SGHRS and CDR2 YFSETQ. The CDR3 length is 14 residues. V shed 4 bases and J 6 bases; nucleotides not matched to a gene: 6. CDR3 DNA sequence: TGCGCCAGCAGCCCCGGGACAGGGGGACTCGAGCAGTACGTC. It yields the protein CASSPGTGGLEQYV.

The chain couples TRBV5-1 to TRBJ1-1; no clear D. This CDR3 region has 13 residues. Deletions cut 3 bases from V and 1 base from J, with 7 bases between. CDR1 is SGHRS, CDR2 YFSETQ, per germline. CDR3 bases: TGCGCCAGCAGCTCGGGGAGGAACACTGAAGCTTTCTTT. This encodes CASSSGRNTEAFF.